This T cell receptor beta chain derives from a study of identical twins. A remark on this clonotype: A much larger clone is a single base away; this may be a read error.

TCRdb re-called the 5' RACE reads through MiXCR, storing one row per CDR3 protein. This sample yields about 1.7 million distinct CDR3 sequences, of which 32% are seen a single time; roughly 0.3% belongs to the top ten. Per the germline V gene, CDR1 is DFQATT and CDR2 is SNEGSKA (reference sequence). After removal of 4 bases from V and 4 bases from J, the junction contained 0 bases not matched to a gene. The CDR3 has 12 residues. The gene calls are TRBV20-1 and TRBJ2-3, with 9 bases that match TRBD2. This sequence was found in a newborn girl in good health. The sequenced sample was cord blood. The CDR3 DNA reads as TGCAGTGCTAAGCGGGAGGCAGATACGCAGTATTTT. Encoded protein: CSAKREADTQYF.